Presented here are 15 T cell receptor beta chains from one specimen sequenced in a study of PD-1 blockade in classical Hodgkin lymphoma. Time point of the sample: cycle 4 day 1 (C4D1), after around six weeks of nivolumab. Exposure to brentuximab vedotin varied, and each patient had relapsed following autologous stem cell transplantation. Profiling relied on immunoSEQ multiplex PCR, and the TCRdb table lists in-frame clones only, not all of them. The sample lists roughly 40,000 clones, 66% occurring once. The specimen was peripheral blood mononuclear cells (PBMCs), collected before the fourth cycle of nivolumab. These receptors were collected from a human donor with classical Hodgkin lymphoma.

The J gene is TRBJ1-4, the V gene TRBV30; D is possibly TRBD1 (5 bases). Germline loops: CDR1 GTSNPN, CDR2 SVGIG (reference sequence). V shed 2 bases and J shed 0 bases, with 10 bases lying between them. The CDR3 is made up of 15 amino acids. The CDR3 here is CAWSILRATNEKLFF. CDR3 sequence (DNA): TGTGCCTGGAGTATTCTCAGGGCAACTAATGAAAAACTGTTTTTT.

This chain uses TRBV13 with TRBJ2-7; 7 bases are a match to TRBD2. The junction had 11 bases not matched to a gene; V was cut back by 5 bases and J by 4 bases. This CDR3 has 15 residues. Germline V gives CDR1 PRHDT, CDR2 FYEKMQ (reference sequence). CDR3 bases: TGTGCCAGCAGCCCGGGAGGCACCTTATCTTACGAGCAGTACTTC. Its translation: CASSPGGTLSYEQYF.

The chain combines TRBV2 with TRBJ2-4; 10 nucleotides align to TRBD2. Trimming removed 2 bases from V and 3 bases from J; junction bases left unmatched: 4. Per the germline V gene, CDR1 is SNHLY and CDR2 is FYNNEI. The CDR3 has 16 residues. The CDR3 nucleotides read TGTGCCAGCAGTGAACAGCGGGGGGGCGGCAAAAACATTCAGTACTTC. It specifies CASSEQRGGGKNIQYF.

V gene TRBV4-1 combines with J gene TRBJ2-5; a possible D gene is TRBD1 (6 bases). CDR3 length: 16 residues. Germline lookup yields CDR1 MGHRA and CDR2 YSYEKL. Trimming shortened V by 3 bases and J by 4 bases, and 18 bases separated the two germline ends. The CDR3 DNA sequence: TGCGCCAGCAGCCAGTCCGGGACATCTCGAATAGAGACCCAGTACTTC. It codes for CASSQSGTSRIETQYF.

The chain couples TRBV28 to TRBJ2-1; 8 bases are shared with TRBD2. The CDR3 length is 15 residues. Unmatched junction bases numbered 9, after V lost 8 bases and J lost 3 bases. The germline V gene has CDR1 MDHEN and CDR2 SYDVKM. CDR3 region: CASVDSGTIYNEQFF. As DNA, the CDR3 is TGTGCCAGCGTCGATAGCGGGACGATCTACAATGAGCAGTTCTTC.

The CDR3 DNA reads TGTGCCAGCAGCGGGGGGCGAGGACAGCCCCAGCATTTT. The encoded protein is CASSGGRGQPQHF. The V call is TRBV6-5, the J call TRBJ1-5, with D tentatively TRBD1 (6 bases). The CDR3 contains 13 residues. CDR1 is MNHEY, CDR2 SVGAGI, per germline. The V end was cut by 6 bases, the J end by 7 bases, with 13 bases between.

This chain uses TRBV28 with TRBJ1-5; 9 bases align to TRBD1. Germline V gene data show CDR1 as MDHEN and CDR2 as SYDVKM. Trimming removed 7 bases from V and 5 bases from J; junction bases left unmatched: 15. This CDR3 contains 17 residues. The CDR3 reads CASTPAGTGLSDQPQHF. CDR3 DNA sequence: TGTGCCAGCACCCCAGCCGGGACAGGGCTCTCCGATCAGCCCCAGCATTTT.

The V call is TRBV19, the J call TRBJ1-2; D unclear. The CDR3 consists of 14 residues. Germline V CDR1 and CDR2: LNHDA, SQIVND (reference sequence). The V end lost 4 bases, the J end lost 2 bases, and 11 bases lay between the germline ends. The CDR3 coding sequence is TGTGCCAGTAGTAGCCAAGGGTCCAACTATGGCTACACCTTC. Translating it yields CASSSQGSNYGYTF. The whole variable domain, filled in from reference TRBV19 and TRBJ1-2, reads DGGITQSPKYLFRKEGQNVTLSCEQNLNHDAMYWYRQDPGQGLRLIYYSQIVNDFQKGDIAEGYSVSREKKESFPLTVTSAQKNPTAFYLCASSSQGSNYGYTFGSGTRLTVV.

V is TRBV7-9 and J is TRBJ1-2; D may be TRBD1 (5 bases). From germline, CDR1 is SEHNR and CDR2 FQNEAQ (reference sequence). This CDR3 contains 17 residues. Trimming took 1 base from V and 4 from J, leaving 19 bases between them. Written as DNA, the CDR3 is TGTGCCAGCAGCTTAGTCGGAGGGAGGGGCAGGGCCTATGGCTACACCTTC. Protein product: CASSLVGGRGRAYGYTF.

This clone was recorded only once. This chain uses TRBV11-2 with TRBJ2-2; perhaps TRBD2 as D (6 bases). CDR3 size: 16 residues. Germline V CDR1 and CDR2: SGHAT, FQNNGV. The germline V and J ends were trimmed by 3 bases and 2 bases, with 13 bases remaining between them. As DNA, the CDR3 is TGTGCCAGCAGCTTCTCGAGCGGGCCTAACACCGGGGAGCTGTTTTTT. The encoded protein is CASSFSSGPNTGELFF. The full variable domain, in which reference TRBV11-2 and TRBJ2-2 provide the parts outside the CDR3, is EAGVAQSPRYKIIEKRQSVAFWCNPISGHATLYWYQQILGQGPKLLIQFQNNGVVDDSQLPKDRFSAERLKGVDSTLKIQPAKLEDSAVYLCASSFSSGPNTGELFFGEGSRLTVL.

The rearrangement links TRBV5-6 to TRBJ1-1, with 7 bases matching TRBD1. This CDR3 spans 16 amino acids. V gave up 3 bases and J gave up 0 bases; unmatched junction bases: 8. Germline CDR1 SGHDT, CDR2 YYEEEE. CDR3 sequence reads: CASSWGQLSMNTEAFF. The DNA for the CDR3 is TGTGCCAGCAGCTGGGGACAGTTGAGCATGAACACTGAAGCTTTCTTT. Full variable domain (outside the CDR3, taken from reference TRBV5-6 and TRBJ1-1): DAGVTQSPTHLIKTRGQQVTLRCSPKSGHDTVSWYQQALGQGPQFIFQYYEEEERQRGNFPDRFSGHQFPNYSSELNVNALLLGDSALYLCASSWGQLSMNTEAFFGQGTRLTVV.

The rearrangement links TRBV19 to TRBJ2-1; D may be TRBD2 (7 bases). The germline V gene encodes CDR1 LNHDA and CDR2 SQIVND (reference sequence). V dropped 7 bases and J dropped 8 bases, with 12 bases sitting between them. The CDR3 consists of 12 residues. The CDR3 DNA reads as TGTGCCAGTAAGGGGGGGTTCTATGAGCAGTTCTTC. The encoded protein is CASKGGFYEQFF.

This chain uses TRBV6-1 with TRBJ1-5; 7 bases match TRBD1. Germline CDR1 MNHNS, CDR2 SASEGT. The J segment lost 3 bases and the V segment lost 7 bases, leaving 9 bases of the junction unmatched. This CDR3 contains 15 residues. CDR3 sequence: CASTQGRKANQPQHF. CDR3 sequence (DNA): TGTGCCAGCACACAGGGGAGGAAGGCCAATCAGCCCCAGCATTTT.

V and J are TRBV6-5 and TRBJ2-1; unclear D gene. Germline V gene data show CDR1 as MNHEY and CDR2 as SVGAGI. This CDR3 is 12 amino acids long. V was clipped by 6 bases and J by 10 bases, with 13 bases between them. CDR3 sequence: CASSEPGLEQFF. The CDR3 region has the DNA TGTGCCAGCAGCGAACCGGGCCTAGAGCAGTTCTTC.

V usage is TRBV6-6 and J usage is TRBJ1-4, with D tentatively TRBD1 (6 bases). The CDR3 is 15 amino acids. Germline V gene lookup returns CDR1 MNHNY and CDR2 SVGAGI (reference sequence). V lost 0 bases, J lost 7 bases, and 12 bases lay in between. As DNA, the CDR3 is TGTGCCAGCAGTTACTCGGGACGAGGGGGTGAAAAACTGTTTTTT. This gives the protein CASSYSGRGGEKLFF.